This record concerns one T cell receptor (beta chain) sequence. The germline gene is not matched at one end of the junction; a read error may be the cause. As originally analysed: Cell counts per sample came from amplifying reference gene primers. Profiled with immunoSEQ multiplex PCR; TCRdb holds only in-frame clones, not every one. For V, J and clone size, that table is used; D and trimming come from the DNA. The repertoire consists of 48,000 or so clones, with over 75% occurring once and the leading ten covering less than 6.5%. This CDR3 region has 14 residues. Germline loops: CDR1 LNHDA, CDR2 SQIVND (reference sequence). These data are taken from a study of blood T cell repertoires in COVID-19. Looking at the study overall: Samples came from the United States, Italy and Spain, spanning acute and convalescent COVID-19. PBMCs, B-cell-depleted T cells, or T cells were the source of the cDNA or gDNA that made up the material.

The TCR originated in a woman aged 55-70 years with acute or convalescent COVID-19. J is TRBJ2-7 and V is TRBV19, with TRBD2 identical over 16 bases. The sequenced material came from peripheral blood. CDR3 DNA sequence: TGTGCCAGTAGTACCCCGGGACTAGCGGGAGGGCCCACCTTC. This sequence encodes CASSTPGLAGGPTF.